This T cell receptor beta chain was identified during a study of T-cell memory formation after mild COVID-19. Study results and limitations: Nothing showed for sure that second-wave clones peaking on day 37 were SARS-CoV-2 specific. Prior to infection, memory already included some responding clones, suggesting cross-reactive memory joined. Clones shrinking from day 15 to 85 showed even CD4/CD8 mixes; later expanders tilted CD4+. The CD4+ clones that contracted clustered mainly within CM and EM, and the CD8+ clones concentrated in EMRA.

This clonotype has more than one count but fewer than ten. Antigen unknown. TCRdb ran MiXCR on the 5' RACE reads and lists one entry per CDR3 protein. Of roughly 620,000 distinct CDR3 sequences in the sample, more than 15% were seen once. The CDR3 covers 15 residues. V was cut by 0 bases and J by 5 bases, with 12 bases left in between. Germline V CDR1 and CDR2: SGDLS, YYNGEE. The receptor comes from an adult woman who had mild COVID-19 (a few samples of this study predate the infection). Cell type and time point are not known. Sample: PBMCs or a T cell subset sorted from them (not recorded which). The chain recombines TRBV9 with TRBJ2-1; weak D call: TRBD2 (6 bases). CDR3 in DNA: TGTGCCAGCAGCGTAGATGGAGGGAGCAACAATGAGCAGTTCTTC. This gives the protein CASSVDGGSNNEQFF.